This T cell receptor (beta chain) was recovered during a study of blood T cells in healthy people across ages. Study-level findings and limits: One million T cells yielded diversity estimates that were considered underestimates.

Combining a sample-barcoded 5' primer with a J-beta primer mix, a second PCR ran for roughly 6 to 11 cycles. MiXCR was run by TCRdb on the 5' RACE reads, yielding one entry per CDR3 protein. Among 780,000 or so distinct CDR3 sequences listed, about 48% were seen once. As regards this clonotype: Its matching antigen is unknown.

From germline, CDR1 is SGHVS and CDR2 FNYEAQ. The V and J ends lost 7 bases and 6 bases, in that order; junction bases with no gene match: 10. The CDR3 covers 15 residues. The chain has TRBV7-6 and TRBJ2-1; 9 nucleotides align to TRBD2. This receptor was identified in a man older than 75 in good health. Sample: blood. CDR3 residues: CASNPFSGSGNEQFF. CDR3 DNA sequence: TGTGCCAGCAACCCCTTTAGCGGGAGTGGCAATGAGCAGTTCTTC.